This TCR beta chain came from a study of beta chain features in type 1 diabetes. General study findings and limits: Relative to healthy donors, patients appeared to have naive, central memory and Treg TCRB repertoires that were more similar. Shorter TCRB CDR3s, moderately but significantly so, were found in Type 1 diabetes patients in all four CD4+ subsets. Cells that show high TCR expression could be over-represented by cDNA sequencing. Unsettled here was the matter of whether HLA type influences TCRB rearrangement.

The isolated RNA, all of it, was reverse transcribed, so expressed TCRB transcripts were what got sequenced. TCRdb's copy holds only in-frame clones and misses some; the assay was immunoSEQ multiplex PCR. The table records approximately 170,000 clones, 6% to 9% of them present only once. Germline V gives CDR1 LNHDA, CDR2 SQIVND (reference sequence). This CDR3 region has 12 residues. As to this clone: What it recognizes is unknown. The junction and the germline gene differ at one end; a read error may be behind it.

Over 95% purity was reached by all sorted populations. This sequence originates from a man between 18 and 29 years old with type 1 diabetes. The chain uses TRBV19 and TRBJ2-1; a weak D match, TRBD2 (6 bases). Material for sequencing was central memory CD4+ T cells from blood. CDR3 DNA: TGTGCCAGTACGACCTCTGGCGGGGAGGCGGTCTTC. Protein product: CASTTSGGEAVF.